These 17 T cell receptor beta chains came from one sample sequenced in a study of blood T cell repertoires in COVID-19. Assay used: immunoSEQ multiplex PCR; TCRdb lists only in-frame clones, some missing. The sample lists about 200,000 clones; roughly 80% were seen once. Material for sequencing was peripheral blood. These receptors were obtained from a woman in her 70s with acute or convalescent COVID-19.

The rearrangement links TRBV10-3 to TRBJ2-1; 9 bases match TRBD2. Germline V gene sequence: CDR1 ENHRY, CDR2 SYGVKD. The CDR3 totals 16 residues. The ends lost 0 bases at V and 7 bases at J; junction bases unmatched: 7. Written as DNA, the CDR3 is TGTGCCATCAGTGAGTCGACCGCTAGCGGGAAGAATGAGCAGTTCTTC. Its protein product is CAISESTASGKNEQFF.

A few counts support this clone. This chain links TRBV3-1 (or the pseudogene TRBV3-2) with TRBJ2-5, with 9 bases aligning to TRBD2. Germline V gives CDR1 LGHDT, CDR2 YNNKEL (reference sequence). The V and J ends lost 4 bases and 1 base, in that order; junction bases with no gene match: 7. The CDR3 length is 16 residues. CDR3 DNA: TGTGCCAGCAGCCTTCAACTAGCGGGCGGCCAAGAGACCCAGTACTTC. Its protein product is CASSLQLAGGQETQYF.

The genes are TRBV21-1 and TRBJ2-1; the table's D call, TRBD2, was not checked against the DNA. TRBV21-1 is listed as a pseudogene. The CDR3 has 17 residues. CDR3 amino acids: CASSKAPLGEGYNEQFF. CDR3 nucleotide sequence: TGTGCCAGCAGCAAAGCCCCTTTGGGGGAGGGGTACAATGAGCAGTTCTTC.

This chain links TRBV7-2 with TRBJ2-2; the match to TRBD1 covers 8 bases. The CDR3 extends over 16 amino acids. V shed 5 bases and J 2 bases; nucleotides not matched to a gene: 7. Germline V CDR1 and CDR2: SGHTA, FQGNSA. CDR3 protein: CASSPRGQVNTGELFF. The CDR3 DNA reads as TGTGCCAGCAGCCCCAGGGGACAGGTTAACACCGGGGAGCTGTTTTTT.

The rearrangement joins TRBV6-4 to TRBJ2-1, with a weak D call TRBD2 (7 bases). Trimming took off 2 bases at V and 5 bases at J, with 16 bases between the two ends. The length of the CDR3 is 16 residues. Germline lookup yields CDR1 MRHNA and CDR2 SNTAGT. The CDR3 sequence: CASSDPLDGGHNEQFF. CDR3 bases: TGTGCCAGCAGTGACCCCCTAGACGGGGGGCACAATGAGCAGTTCTTC.

V is TRBV19 and J is TRBJ2-3, with 8 bases aligning to TRBD2. V was clipped by 4 bases and J by 9 bases; unmatched bases: 12. The length of the CDR3 is 15 residues. Germline V gene data show CDR1 as LNHDA and CDR2 as SQIVND (reference sequence). CDR3 residues: CASSSPGLVGETQYF. In DNA form, the CDR3 reads TGTGCCAGTAGTAGTCCGGGACTAGTTGGGGAAACGCAGTATTTT.

This chain links TRBV4-1 with TRBJ1-2; 8 positions agree with TRBD1. CDR1 and CDR2 from the germline V gene are MGHRA and YSYEKL. V gave up 0 bases and J gave up 7 bases; unmatched junction bases: 7. The CDR3 runs to 15 residues. CDR3 sequence reads: CASSQEGDRGAGYTF. The CDR3 DNA is TGCGCCAGCAGCCAAGAAGGCGACAGGGGCGCTGGCTACACCTTC.

V and J are TRBV11-2 and TRBJ2-7, with D possibly matching TRBD2 (6 bases). Germline CDR1 SGHAT, CDR2 FQNNGV. The CDR3 is 15 residues long. The V end lost 3 bases, the J end lost 2 bases, and 14 bases lay between the germline ends. The CDR3 is CASSLGGGGTYEQYF. The CDR3, as DNA: TGTGCCAGCAGCTTGGGGGGAGGCGGGACCTACGAGCAGTACTTC.

The genes are TRBV7-2 and TRBJ1-4, with a possible D match to TRBD1 (6 bases). The V end lost 5 bases, the J end lost 5 bases, and 15 bases lay between the germline ends. Germline V gene data show CDR1 as SGHTA and CDR2 as FQGNSA. This CDR3 has 15 residues. The chain's CDR3 is CASSPFTGLNEKLFF. For the CDR3, the DNA is TGTGCCAGCAGCCCATTCACAGGGTTAAATGAAAAACTGTTTTTT.

The V and J genes are TRBV29-1 and TRBJ2-1; 8 nucleotides match TRBD1. The germline V gene has CDR1 SQVTM and CDR2 ANQGSEA. This CDR3 contains 15 residues. J lost 8 bases, V lost 8 bases, and 17 bases had no gene match. The CDR3 reads CSLASDRAGSDEQFF. The CDR3 DNA follows: TGCAGCCTCGCCTCGGACAGGGCCGGTAGCGATGAGCAGTTCTTC.

This clone was counted ten times or more. This chain uses TRBV28 with TRBJ2-7; the D gene is possibly TRBD2 (6 bases). The germline CDR1 and CDR2 sequences are MDHEN and SYDVKM. This CDR3 region has 14 residues. V was cut by 5 bases and J by 2 bases, with 13 bases left in between. The CDR3 DNA is TGTGCCAGCAGTCCCGTGAGGGAGGCCTACGAGCAGTACTTC. This sequence encodes CASSPVREAYEQYF.

A few counts support this clone. The chain uses TRBV6-5 and TRBJ1-1; D is ambiguous. V was cut by 8 bases and J by 3 bases, with 4 bases left in between. This CDR3 is built from 10 residues. CDR1 and CDR2 from the germline V gene are MNHEY and SVGAGI. In DNA form, the CDR3 reads TGTGCCAGCCTTTACACTGAAGCTTTCTTT. Amino acid sequence: CASLYTEAFF.

The chain has TRBV10-3 and TRBJ1-1; TRBD1 aligns across 9 bases. Germline trimming cut 11 bases from V and 3 bases from J; bases unmatched to any gene: 7. CDR1 and CDR2 from the germline V gene are ENHRY and SYGVKD. The CDR3 is 13 residues long. The CDR3 sequence is CALRGDRDTEAFF. For the CDR3, the DNA is TGTGCCTTAAGGGGGGACAGGGACACTGAAGCTTTCTTT.

This chain connects TRBV5-1 to TRBJ2-7, with 11 bases that match TRBD2. The CDR3 is made up of 17 amino acids. The J segment lost 3 bases and the V segment lost 0 bases, leaving 8 bases of the junction unmatched. Germline V gene lookup returns CDR1 SGHRS and CDR2 YFSETQ. The CDR3 sequence: CASSLGKTSGKNYEQYF. CDR3 bases: TGCGCCAGCAGCTTGGGTAAGACTAGCGGGAAAAACTACGAGCAGTACTTC.

The CDR3, as DNA: TGCGCCAGCAGCCTCGGACAGGGTTTTCAAGAGACCCAGTACTTC. It is translated as CASSLGQGFQETQYF. The chain couples TRBV5-1 to TRBJ2-5; 8 bases line up with TRBD1. The ends lost 4 bases at V and 2 bases at J; junction bases unmatched: 7. The germline V gene encodes CDR1 SGHRS and CDR2 YFSETQ. The CDR3 spans 15 residues.

The chain employs TRBV5-1 and TRBJ2-7; no clear D. This CDR3 is 15 amino acids long. V lost 0 bases and J lost 2, with 12 bases in between. Germline CDR1 is SGHRS and CDR2 is YFSETQ. CDR3 protein: CASSLAGAPTYEQYF. DNA of the CDR3: TGCGCCAGCAGCTTGGCCGGAGCTCCAACCTACGAGCAGTACTTC. The variable domain in full, completed from reference TRBV5-1 and TRBJ2-7, reads KAGVTQTPRYLIKTRGQQVTLSCSPISGHRSVSWYQQTPGQGLQFLFEYFSETQRNKGNFPGRFSGRQFSNSRSEMNVSTLELGDSALYLCASSLAGAPTYEQYFGPGTRLTVT.

This clone was observed a handful of times. The V gene is TRBV3-1 (or the pseudogene TRBV3-2), the J gene TRBJ1-3; D is uncertain. This CDR3 contains 14 residues. Germline CDR1 LGHDT, CDR2 YNNKEL (reference sequence). Trimming shortened V by 4 bases and J by 0 bases, and 7 bases separated the two germline ends. The DNA for the CDR3 is TGTGCCAGCAGCCGACTCGGCTCTGGAAACACCATATATTTT. The encoded protein is CASSRLGSGNTIYF.